This TCR beta chain was captured in a study of cytomegalovirus exposure and HLA in healthy donors. Use of 60 Vbeta and 13 Jbeta primers characterized the PCR. Profiling relied on immunoSEQ multiplex PCR, and the TCRdb table lists in-frame clones only, not all of them. The repertoire has around 150,000 clones, roughly 72% of them found once; the top ten carry 2% to 2.5%. The sequence was obtained from a middle-aged man in good health and CMV-seronegative. Sequencing was performed on PBMCs.

Written as DNA, the CDR3 is TGTGCCAGCAGCTTCGGGACAGGGTATCACGAGCAGTACTTC. This encodes CASSFGTGYHEQYF. The V and J genes are TRBV7-9 and TRBJ2-7; TRBD1 agrees at 9 bases. Trimming took 3 bases from V and 5 from J; bases not matched to a gene: 5. CDR1 is SEHNR and CDR2 is FQNEAQ in the germline V gene (reference sequence). This CDR3 is built from 14 residues.